The 30 T cell receptor beta chains presented below share a single source sample, sequenced in a study of cytomegalovirus exposure and HLA in healthy donors. A multiplex PCR was run with 60 Vbeta primers and 13 Jbeta primers. Some clones are missing from TCRdb's copy, which holds only in-frame ones; the method was immunoSEQ multiplex PCR. The sample carries around 97,000 clones, about four fifths recorded once. The sample taken for sequencing was PBMCs. These receptors all stem from a man aged 40-49 years in good health and CMV-seropositive.

Note on this clone: One junction end does not reproduce the germline sequence, and a read error may be involved. The genes are TRBV5-1 and TRBJ2-6; weak D call: TRBD1 (6 bases). The CDR3 totals 18 residues. Germline V gene data show CDR1 as SGHRS and CDR2 as YFSETQ. CDR3 nucleotides: TGCGCCAGCGGCTTAGGGCAGGGGCATAGCTCTGGGGCCAACGTCCTGACTTTC. Its translation is CASGLGQGHSSGANVLTF. The whole variable domain, remainder taken from reference TRBV5-1 and TRBJ2-6, is KAGVTQTPRYLIKTRGQQVTLSCSPISGHRSVSWYQQTPGQGLQFLFEYFSETQRNKGNFPGRFSGRQFSNSRSEMNVSTLELGDSALYLCASGLGQGHSSGANVLTFGAGSRLTVL.

This clone has more than one count but fewer than ten. The junction and the germline gene differ at one end; a read error may be behind it. The genes are TRBV2 and TRBJ2-4, with D unclear. From germline, CDR1 is SNHLY and CDR2 FYNNEI. The CDR3 extends over 13 amino acids. The CDR3 sequence: CASSGPAKNSQYF. The CDR3 nucleotides are TGTGCCAGCAGTGGTCCAGCCAAAAACAGTCAGTACTTC. Together with reference TRBV2 and TRBJ2-4, the CDR3 gives the full variable domain: EPEVTQTPSHQVTQMGQEVILRCVPISNHLYFYWYRQILGQKVEFLVSFYNNEISEKSEIFDDQFSVERPDGSNFTLKIRSTKLEDSAMYFCASSGPAKNSQYFGAGTRLSVL.

The chain is built from TRBV20-1 and TRBJ1-1; D is undetermined. Trimming took off 4 bases at V and 1 base at J, with 4 bases between the two ends. The CDR3 is made up of 11 amino acids. Germline lookup yields CDR1 DFQATT and CDR2 SNEGSKA (reference sequence). The chain's CDR3 is CSATGNTEAFF. The DNA of the CDR3 is TGCAGTGCTACAGGGAACACTGAAGCTTTCTTT.

This clone was counted only a few times. This chain links TRBV6-6 with TRBJ2-7; TRBD2 matches 7 bases. The CDR3 covers 16 residues. Germline CDR1 and CDR2: MNHNY and SVGAGI (reference sequence). The V gene end was trimmed by 2 bases and the J gene end by 4 bases; junction bases not matched to a gene: 11. Here the CDR3 reads CASSYPPWEGSYEQYF. CDR3 DNA: TGTGCCAGCAGTTACCCCCCGTGGGAGGGCTCATACGAGCAGTACTTC.

The rearrangement uses TRBV7-3 and TRBJ2-5; tentative D call: TRBD1 (6 bases). V was trimmed by 2 bases and J by 1 base, leaving 11 bases between them. CDR1 SGHTA and CDR2 FQGTGA come from the germline V gene. The CDR3 is 15 residues long. The CDR3 here is CASSLGQGTQETQYF. DNA of the CDR3: TGTGCCAGCAGCTTAGGGCAGGGGACCCAAGAGACCCAGTACTTC.

This chain connects TRBV9 to TRBJ2-3; perhaps TRBD1 as D (6 bases). The CDR3 length is 13 residues. Trimming shortened V by 3 bases and J by 3 bases, and 8 bases separated the two germline ends. Germline loops: CDR1 SGDLS, CDR2 YYNGEE. CDR3 bases: TGTGCCAGCAGCGCTACAGGGACAGATACGCAGTATTTT. Its translation is CASSATGTDTQYF.

The genes are TRBV2 and TRBJ1-1; the D is unclear. Germline CDR1 and CDR2: SNHLY and FYNNEI. This CDR3 has 14 residues. With 3 bases removed from V and 1 base from J, the gap between germline ends came to 9 bases. The CDR3 DNA reads TGTGCCAGCAGTGACGCGATTGGGAACACTGAAGCTTTCTTT. This encodes CASSDAIGNTEAFF.

The V gene is TRBV7-3, the J gene TRBJ2-2; a weak D match, TRBD1 (5 bases). CDR1 and CDR2 from the germline V gene are SGHTA and FQGTGA. This CDR3 has 15 residues. V gave up 4 bases and J gave up 1 base, with 10 bases separating them. As DNA, the CDR3 is TGTGCCAGCAGCTCACTAACAGGGAACACCGGGGAGCTGTTTTTT. The encoded protein is CASSSLTGNTGELFF.

V and J are TRBV11-1 and TRBJ2-1; D not resolved. Germline lookup yields CDR1 SGHAT and CDR2 FQDESV (reference sequence). CDR3 size: 15 residues. Deletions cut 2 bases from V and 8 bases from J, with 16 bases between. The chain's CDR3 is CASSLIGQLGYEQFF. The DNA for the CDR3 is TGTGCCAGCAGCTTAATTGGCCAGCTCGGGTATGAGCAGTTCTTC. The complete variable domain, with remaining parts taken from reference TRBV11-1 and TRBJ2-1, reads EAEVAQSPRYKITEKSQAVAFWCDPISGHATLYWYRQILGQGPELLVQFQDESVVDDSQLPKDRFSAERLKGVDSTLKIQPAELGDSAMYLCASSLIGQLGYEQFFGPGTRLTVL.

The V call is TRBV28, the J call TRBJ1-1; 8 bases line up with TRBD1. The CDR3 totals 14 residues. The germline V gene has CDR1 MDHEN and CDR2 SYDVKM. Trimming cost V 6 bases and J 6 bases; bases outside gene matches: 9. The CDR3 DNA sequence: TGTGCCAGCAGACGGACAGGGAGGGGGTCTGAAGCTTTCTTT. This gives the protein CASRRTGRGSEAFF.

V gene TRBV11-2 combines with J gene TRBJ1-1; 8 bases are shared with TRBD1. Germline CDR1 is SGHAT and CDR2 is FQNNGV. With V trimmed by 0 bases and J by 6 bases, 6 bases remained unmatched. The CDR3 has 15 residues. CDR3 nucleotide sequence: TGTGCCAGCAGCTTAGAGCACAGGGGGGCGGCTGAAGCTTTCTTT. Protein: CASSLEHRGAAEAFF. The whole variable domain, remainder taken from reference TRBV11-2 and TRBJ1-1, is EAGVAQSPRYKIIEKRQSVAFWCNPISGHATLYWYQQILGQGPKLLIQFQNNGVVDDSQLPKDRFSAERLKGVDSTLKIQPAKLEDSAVYLCASSLEHRGAAEAFFGQGTRLTVV.

The chain uses TRBV5-4 and TRBJ1-2, with 10 nucleotides matching TRBD1. Germline CDR1 reads SGHNT; CDR2 reads YYREEE (reference sequence). V gave up 0 bases and J gave up 5 bases; unmatched junction bases: 4. This CDR3 is 15 amino acids long. The CDR3 nucleotides are TGTGCCAGCAGCTTGGACCAGGGACAGGGGTATGGCTACACCTTC. Protein sequence: CASSLDQGQGYGYTF.

A single count supports this clone. The chain employs TRBV5-1 and TRBJ1-4, with a weak D call TRBD1 (5 bases). CDR1 and CDR2 (germline): SGHRS, YFSETQ. The CDR3 sequence is 15 residues long. V dropped 0 bases and J dropped 6 bases, with 12 bases sitting between them. This chain's CDR3 is CASSLGFREDEKLFF. In nucleotides, the CDR3 is TGCGCCAGCAGCTTGGGGTTCAGGGAGGATGAAAAACTGTTTTTT.

A few counts support this clone. This sequence joins TRBV2 and TRBJ1-4; D is undetermined. The germline gives CDR1 SNHLY, CDR2 FYNNEI. Between the trimmed V and J ends, which lost 7 bases and 5 bases, there was a span of 8 bases. The CDR3 contains 12 residues. The CDR3 region has the DNA TGTGCCAGCACCTTAGAGAATGAAAAACTGTTTTTT. It specifies CASTLENEKLFF.

The chain is built from TRBV2 and TRBJ2-3; TRBD2 matches 11 bases. The germline V gene encodes CDR1 SNHLY and CDR2 FYNNEI. The junction had 7 bases not matched to a gene; V was cut back by 5 bases and J by 0 bases. The CDR3 has 17 amino acids. In DNA, the CDR3 is TGTGCCAGCAGTCACCGGACTAGCGGGTTAAGCACAGATACGCAGTATTTT. Amino acid sequence: CASSHRTSGLSTDTQYF.

This chain joins TRBV5-5 and TRBJ1-1; 7 nucleotides align to TRBD1. The germline CDR1 and CDR2 sequences are SGHKS and YYEKEE (reference sequence). V lost 0 bases and J lost 5; bases outside the gene matches: 7. The length of the CDR3 is 15 residues. In DNA, the CDR3 is TGTGCCAGCAGCTTGGGACAGGGCTTATGGACTGAAGCTTTCTTT. It encodes CASSLGQGLWTEAFF.

The V gene is TRBV4-2, the J gene TRBJ2-7, with a possible D match to TRBD1 (6 bases). This CDR3 has 14 amino acids. Trimming pared 0 bases from V and 3 bases from J, leaving 9 bases between. CDR1 is LGHNA, CDR2 YNFKEQ, per germline. CDR3 in amino acids: CASSQEGHYYEQYF. In nucleotides, the CDR3 is TGTGCCAGCAGCCAAGAGGGACACTACTACGAGCAGTACTTC.

This chain uses TRBV18 with TRBJ2-7, with a possible D match to TRBD1 (5 bases). CDR1 KGHSH and CDR2 LQKENI come from the germline V gene. The CDR3 covers 14 residues. V was shortened by 4 bases and J by 1 base, with 11 bases between the two germline ends. CDR3 in amino acids: CASSQLGLSYEQYF. The CDR3 nucleotides are TGTGCCAGCTCACAACTGGGGCTATCCTACGAGCAGTACTTC.

Only a few counts were recorded for this clone. The chain carries TRBV2 and TRBJ2-5; the match to TRBD2 covers 10 bases. The trim removed 3 bases at V and 4 bases at J, leaving 5 bases unmatched. Germline assignment: CDR1 SNHLY and CDR2 FYNNEI. This CDR3 contains 15 residues. CDR3 in DNA: TGTGCCAGCAGTGACCCTAGCGGGAGCGGAGAGACCCAGTACTTC. Translation: CASSDPSGSGETQYF.

The chain is built from TRBV7-9 and TRBJ1-1; TRBD1 is a possible D gene (5 bases). Germline-derived CDR1 and CDR2 are SEHNR and FQNEAQ (reference sequence). There are 15 residues in the CDR3. The V gene lost 1 base and the J gene lost 0 bases, with 9 bases spanning the gap. The CDR3 bases are TGTGCCAGCAGCTTAGATCGGACAATGAACACTGAAGCTTTCTTT. Translation gives CASSLDRTMNTEAFF.

This clone was counted a single time. The chain carries TRBV5-1 and TRBJ2-5; 7 bases map to TRBD2. This CDR3 is 14 amino acids long. V shed 5 bases and J 5 bases; nucleotides not matched to a gene: 9. Germline-derived CDR1 and CDR2 are SGHRS and YFSETQ. The CDR3 DNA reads TGCGCCAGCAGTCGCGAGGGAGGGTGGGAGACCCAGTACTTC. Its protein product is CASSREGGWETQYF.

The chain combines TRBV2 with TRBJ1-4; D is unclear. V was trimmed by 8 bases and J by 3 bases, leaving 7 bases between them. CDR3 size: 12 residues. The germline gives CDR1 SNHLY, CDR2 FYNNEI. Written as DNA, the CDR3 is TGTGCCAGCTTACAGCCTAATGAAAAACTGTTTTTT. Its translation is CASLQPNEKLFF.

The J gene is TRBJ1-3, the V gene TRBV19; D unresolved. The V and J ends lost 10 bases and 0 bases respectively, with 19 bases between them. This CDR3 spans 16 amino acids. Germline V gene data show CDR1 as LNHDA and CDR2 as SQIVND (reference sequence). Here the CDR3 DNA reads TGTGCCACCCAACTCAGGTCCCCTGACTCTGGAAACACCATATATTTT. This encodes CATQLRSPDSGNTIYF.

The chain carries TRBV5-5 and TRBJ2-4; no clear D gene. Trimming took 1 base from V and 5 from J, leaving 7 bases between them. Germline V gives CDR1 SGHKS, CDR2 YYEKEE (reference sequence). The CDR3 loop spans 13 amino acids. CDR3 nucleotides: TGTGCCAGCAGCTTGACTAAGGAAAACATTCAGTACTTC. Residues: CASSLTKENIQYF.

The V and J genes are TRBV18 and TRBJ2-5; 8 bases agree with TRBD2. CDR1 is KGHSH and CDR2 is LQKENI in the germline V gene. CDR3 size: 14 residues. Unmatched junction bases numbered 2, after V lost 3 bases and J lost 2 bases. CDR3 residues: CASSPGLAQETQYF. Written as DNA, the CDR3 is TGTGCCAGCTCACCTGGACTAGCACAAGAGACCCAGTACTTC.

The V gene is TRBV23-1, the J gene TRBJ1-5; the D is unclear. Being an ORF, TRBV23-1 has a function that is uncertain. This CDR3 contains 16 residues. V was clipped by 0 bases and J by 7 bases, with 16 bases between them. This CDR3 is CASSQSSRRARQPQHF. The CDR3 DNA is TGCGCCAGCAGTCAATCGAGTCGGAGGGCCAGACAGCCCCAGCATTTT.

In this sample, this clone turned up once. The chain is built from TRBV7-9 and TRBJ1-1; weak D call: TRBD1 (5 bases). V lost 4 bases and J 4 bases, leaving 10 bases between the germline ends. The CDR3 has 13 amino acids. CDR1 is SEHNR and CDR2 is FQNEAQ in the germline V gene (reference sequence). This CDR3 reads CASSSRVSTEAFF. The CDR3 DNA is TGTGCCAGCAGCTCCAGGGTATCCACTGAAGCTTTCTTT. Based on the CDR3 plus reference TRBV7-9 and TRBJ1-1, the full variable domain is DTGVSQNPRHKITKRGQNVTFRCDPISEHNRLYWYRQTLGQGPEFLTYFQNEAQLEKSRLLSDRFSAERPKGSFSTLEIQRTEQGDSAMYLCASSSRVSTEAFFGQGTRLTVV.

This clone was recorded once. Germline is not matched at one junction end, which may reflect a read error. CDR3 in DNA: TGTGCTAGCAGCTTAGACAGGTGGAAAGAGCAGTTCTTC. Amino acid sequence: CASSLDRWKEQFF. The J gene is TRBJ2-1, the V gene TRBV7-7; possible D gene TRBD1, 6 bases. The germline CDR1 and CDR2 sequences are SSHAT and FNYEAQ (reference sequence). The CDR3 consists of 13 residues. The full variable domain, in which reference TRBV7-7 and TRBJ2-1 provide the parts outside the CDR3, is GAGVSQSPRYKVTKRGQDVTLRCDPISSHATLYWYQQALGQGPEFLTYFNYEAQPDKSGLPSDRFSAERPEGSISTLTIQRTEQRDSAMYRCASSLDRWKEQFFGPGTRLTVL.

This clone has just one count. The chain has TRBV6-1 and TRBJ1-5; tentatively, D is TRBD1 (6 bases). The germline V gene encodes CDR1 MNHNS and CDR2 SASEGT. The CDR3 has 14 residues. V was trimmed by 3 bases and J by 6 bases, leaving 12 bases between them. CDR3 residues: CASSDRGKGQPQHF. The CDR3 DNA reads TGTGCCAGCAGTGACAGGGGAAAGGGTCAGCCCCAGCATTTT.

The chain employs TRBV10-1 and TRBJ2-1; 13 bases align to TRBD2. Trimming took 3 bases from V and 12 from J; bases not matched to a gene: 5. The CDR3 is 14 amino acids. Germline assignment: CDR1 WNHNN and CDR2 SYGVQD (reference sequence). The CDR3 sequence is CASSDRGLAGVQFF. DNA of the CDR3: TGCGCCAGCAGTGACCGTGGACTAGCGGGAGTGCAGTTCTTC.